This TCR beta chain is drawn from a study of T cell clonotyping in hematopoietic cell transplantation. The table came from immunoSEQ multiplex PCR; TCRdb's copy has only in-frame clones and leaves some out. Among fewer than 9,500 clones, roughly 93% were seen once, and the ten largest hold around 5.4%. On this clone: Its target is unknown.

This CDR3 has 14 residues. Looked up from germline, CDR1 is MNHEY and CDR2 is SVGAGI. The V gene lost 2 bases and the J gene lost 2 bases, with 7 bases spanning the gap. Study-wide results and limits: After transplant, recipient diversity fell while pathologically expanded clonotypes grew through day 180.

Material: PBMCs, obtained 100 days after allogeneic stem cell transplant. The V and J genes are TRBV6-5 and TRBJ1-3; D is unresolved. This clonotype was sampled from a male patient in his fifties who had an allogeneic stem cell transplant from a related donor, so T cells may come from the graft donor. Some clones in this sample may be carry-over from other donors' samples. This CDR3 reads CASSYGGPGNTIYF. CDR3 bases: TGTGCCAGCAGTTACGGCGGACCTGGAAACACCATATATTTT.